This entry lists 17 T cell receptor beta chains sequenced from one sample in a study of T cell responses to AZD1222 COVID-19 vaccine. Here immunoSEQ multiplex PCR was the method, and the copy in TCRdb shows in-frame clones only, minus some. This sample has under 150,000 clones, with about 87% found just once. The specimen was peripheral blood, collected 28 days after the second AZD1222 dose. Every receptor here comes from an adult who received the AZD1222 COVID-19 vaccine.

V gene TRBV5-1 combines with J gene TRBJ1-1; D unclear. This CDR3 has 14 amino acids. Trimming shortened V by 0 bases and J by 3 bases, and 9 bases separated the two germline ends. Germline assignment: CDR1 SGHRS and CDR2 YFSETQ. This CDR3 is CASSLVSWDTEAFF. The CDR3 DNA is TGCGCCAGCAGCTTGGTGAGTTGGGACACTGAAGCTTTCTTT.

This clone occurred once. V gene TRBV7-2 combines with J gene TRBJ1-3; 7 nucleotides agree with TRBD1. V shed 2 bases and J 0 bases; nucleotides not matched to a gene: 7. Germline V gene lookup returns CDR1 SGHTA and CDR2 FQGNSA. The CDR3 consists of 17 residues. The CDR3 sequence is CASSLLPGQSSGNTIYF. The CDR3 nucleotides are TGTGCCAGCAGCTTACTTCCGGGACAGAGCTCTGGAAACACCATATATTTT.

The DNA for the CDR3 is TGTGCCAGCAGCCCTCTACCAGTGCCTAGCACAGATACGCAGTATTTT. It encodes CASSPLPVPSTDTQYF. This chain uses TRBV7-8 with TRBJ2-3; D is ambiguous. Germline V gene lookup returns CDR1 SGHVS and CDR2 FQNEAQ. The CDR3 runs to 16 residues. V shed 5 bases and J shed 0 bases, with 15 bases lying between them.

The CDR3 sequence is CASSRTLDSGNTIYF. In nucleotides, the CDR3 is TGTGCCAGCAGCCGAACCTTAGACTCTGGAAACACCATATATTTT. The chain links TRBV3-1 (or the pseudogene TRBV3-2) to TRBJ1-3, with D hard to call. Deletions cut 4 bases from V and 0 bases from J, with 10 bases between. This CDR3 comprises 15 residues. Germline V gives CDR1 LGHDT, CDR2 YNNKEL (reference sequence).

The gene calls are TRBV5-4 and TRBJ2-1; D unclear. The CDR3 covers 15 residues. Germline V CDR1 and CDR2: SGHNT, YYREEE (reference sequence). V was pared by 0 bases and J by 2 bases, with 9 bases between. The CDR3 loop reads CASSLGWQPYNEQFF. The CDR3, as DNA: TGTGCCAGCAGCTTGGGTTGGCAGCCCTACAATGAGCAGTTCTTC.

This clone was found once. The chain uses TRBV28 and TRBJ1-2, with 8 bases fitting TRBD1. Germline lookup yields CDR1 MDHEN and CDR2 SYDVKM. Trimming took 4 bases from V and 4 from J; bases not matched to a gene: 8. This CDR3 spans 15 amino acids. The CDR3 DNA is TGTGCCAGCAGTTCGCCCCAGGGGGCTGGCTATGGCTACACCTTC. Translation: CASSSPQGAGYGYTF.

This clone appeared once. The chain has TRBV21-1 and TRBJ1-1; TRBD1 was called by the table and not checked on the DNA. TRBV21-1 constitutes a pseudogene. The CDR3 loop spans 18 amino acids. CDR3 sequence (DNA): TGTGCCAGCAGCAAAGCGCGTGCAGGGGAATCCTTTGACACTGAAGCTTTCTTT. Its translation is CASSKARAGESFDTEAFF.

The chain links TRBV10-3 to TRBJ2-1; TRBD2 matches at 14 bases. V lost 6 bases, J lost 4 bases, and 5 bases stayed unmatched. The CDR3 has 16 amino acids. The germline V gene encodes CDR1 ENHRY and CDR2 SYGVKD. Written as DNA, the CDR3 is TGTGCCATCAGCCCGACTAGCGGGGGGGGTTACAATGAGCAGTTCTTC. It specifies CAISPTSGGGYNEQFF.

V is TRBV24-1 and J is TRBJ1-2; perhaps TRBD1 as D (5 bases). Trimming left V 3 bases short and J 7 bases short, with 14 bases between. The CDR3 totals 14 residues. From germline, CDR1 is KGHDR and CDR2 SFDVKD. The CDR3 region has the DNA TGTGCCACCAGTGATGGACCAGGGTTCGCTGGCTACACCTTC. This encodes CATSDGPGFAGYTF.

This clone appeared once. The chain links TRBV2 to TRBJ1-2; 8 bases match TRBD1. The V and J ends lost 3 bases and 1 base, in that order; junction bases with no gene match: 1. Germline assignment: CDR1 SNHLY and CDR2 FYNNEI. The CDR3 extends over 14 amino acids. For the CDR3, the DNA is TGTGCCAGCAGTGAGGACAGGGATAACTATGGCTACACCTTC. Its protein product is CASSEDRDNYGYTF.

The chain has TRBV5-8 and TRBJ1-1; TRBD1 aligns across 7 bases. CDR1 is SGHTS, CDR2 YDEGEE, per germline. The CDR3 covers 13 residues. Trimming removed 5 bases from V and 2 bases from J; junction bases left unmatched: 3. CDR3 nucleotide sequence: TGTGCCAGCAGAAGACAGGGTAACACTGAAGCTTTCTTT. It is translated as CASRRQGNTEAFF. The variable domain in full, completed from reference TRBV5-8 and TRBJ1-1, reads EAGVTQSPTHLIKTRGQQATLRCSPISGHTSVYWYQQALGLGLQFLLWYDEGEERNRGNFPPRFSGRQFPNYSSELNVNALELEDSALYLCASRRQGNTEAFFGQGTRLTVV.

The chain employs TRBV5-1 and TRBJ2-1; TRBD2 might be the D (5 bases). The length of the CDR3 is 14 residues. Trimming left V 1 base short and J 8 bases short, with 13 bases between. Per the germline V gene, CDR1 is SGHRS and CDR2 is YFSETQ. This CDR3 is CASSLRLPSDEQFF. The DNA of the CDR3 is TGCGCCAGCAGCTTGAGACTACCTTCTGATGAGCAGTTCTTC.

CDR3: CATSDSGTDSEQYF. CDR3 nucleotides: TGTGCCACCAGTGATTCCGGGACGGATTCTGAGCAGTACTTC. The chain uses TRBV24-1 and TRBJ2-7; the D call may be TRBD1 or TRBD2 (5 bases each). Between the trimmed V and J ends, which lost 2 bases and 7 bases, there was a span of 14 bases. CDR1 is KGHDR and CDR2 is SFDVKD in the germline V gene. CDR3 length equals 14 residues.

This chain connects TRBV5-5 to TRBJ1-1; TRBD1 is a possible D gene (6 bases). Deletions cut 2 bases from V and 0 bases from J, with 17 bases between. This CDR3 contains 17 residues. Germline CDR1 reads SGHKS; CDR2 reads YYEKEE (reference sequence). Here the CDR3 DNA reads TGTGCCAGCAGCTTCACAGGGAAGGGAAAAATGAACACTGAAGCTTTCTTT. This gives the protein CASSFTGKGKMNTEAFF. Looking up the rest from reference TRBV5-5 and TRBJ1-1 gives the full variable domain: DAGVTQSPTHLIKTRGQQVTLRCSPISGHKSVSWYQQVLGQGPQFIFQYYEKEERGRGNFPDRFSARQFPNYSSELNVNALLLGDSALYLCASSFTGKGKMNTEAFFGQGTRLTVV.

The J gene is TRBJ1-4, the V gene TRBV3-1 (or the pseudogene TRBV3-2); D remains unclear. The CDR3 totals 16 residues. V lost 4 bases and J 1 base, leaving 13 bases between the germline ends. CDR1 and CDR2 from the germline V gene are LGHDT and YNNKEL (reference sequence). CDR3 DNA sequence: TGTGCCAGCAGCCCAGCCCGGGTCTTAACTAATGAAAAACTGTTTTTT. It encodes CASSPARVLTNEKLFF.

This chain connects TRBV15 to TRBJ1-5; 12 bases fit TRBD1. Trimming took 1 base from V and 6 from J; bases not matched to a gene: 13. The CDR3 is 19 amino acids. The germline V gene encodes CDR1 LNHNV and CDR2 YYDKDF (reference sequence). CDR3 amino acids: CATSRAIMGTGGAVQPQHF. The CDR3 DNA is TGTGCCACCAGCAGAGCAATTATGGGGACAGGGGGCGCGGTTCAGCCCCAGCATTTT.

The rearrangement uses TRBV28 and TRBJ1-2, with 9 bases identical to TRBD1. The CDR3 length is 14 residues. Germline V gene lookup returns CDR1 MDHEN and CDR2 SYDVKM. V shed 4 bases and J 7 bases; nucleotides not matched to a gene: 7. The CDR3 region has the DNA TGTGCCAGCAGTTCGGGACAGGGAGTCGGTGGCTACACCTTC. Residues: CASSSGQGVGGYTF.